The 19 T cell receptor beta chains given below trace back to one sample, sequenced in a study of cytomegalovirus exposure and HLA in healthy donors. Amplification used 60 Vbeta primers and 13 Jbeta primers. Clones were read by immunoSEQ multiplex PCR, and TCRdb kept only the in-frame ones, dropping some. The table shows some 120,000 clones, with around 75% occurring only once. What was sequenced was PBMCs. The receptors come from a woman aged 40 to 50 in good health and CMV-seropositive.

The genes are TRBV10-3 and TRBJ2-7; D is unclear. The CDR3 has 13 amino acids. CDR1 is ENHRY, CDR2 SYGVKD, per germline. V gave up 2 bases and J gave up 3 bases, with 8 bases separating them. Here the CDR3 reads CAISEGQVYEQYF. The CDR3 DNA reads TGTGCCATCAGTGAGGGTCAGGTCTACGAGCAGTACTTC.

The V and J genes are TRBV30 and TRBJ1-1; D not resolved. Germline lookup yields CDR1 GTSNPN and CDR2 SVGIG (reference sequence). This CDR3 is 15 amino acids long. Trimming shortened V by 0 bases and J by 3 bases, and 14 bases separated the two germline ends. CDR3 sequence: CAWSVQPLPDTEAFF. The CDR3 DNA sequence: TGTGCCTGGAGTGTACAGCCCCTCCCAGACACTGAAGCTTTCTTT.

The V call is TRBV9, the J call TRBJ2-6; D is possibly TRBD1 (6 bases). CDR1 and CDR2 (germline): SGDLS, YYNGEE. The CDR3 sequence is 15 residues long. The V and J ends lost 0 bases and 2 bases respectively, with 6 bases between them. CDR3 protein: CASSVGTAGANVLTF. The CDR3 DNA follows: TGTGCCAGCAGCGTAGGGACAGCTGGGGCCAACGTCCTGACTTTC.

The genes are TRBV27 and TRBJ1-2; 7 nucleotides match TRBD1. V shed 2 bases and J 5 bases; nucleotides not matched to a gene: 17. Germline CDR1 and CDR2: MNHEY and SMNVEV (reference sequence). The CDR3 is 18 amino acids. Here the CDR3 reads CASSLRSTGTAPPYGYTF. DNA of the CDR3: TGTGCCAGCAGTTTAAGATCTACAGGGACAGCGCCCCCATATGGCTACACCTTC.

This chain uses TRBV6-5 with TRBJ1-2; weak D call: TRBD1 (5 bases). Germline V lookup: CDR1 MNHEY, CDR2 SVGAGI. This CDR3 has 14 amino acids. Deletions cut 6 bases from V and 0 bases from J, with 11 bases between. The CDR3 loop reads CASSTREANYGYTF. The CDR3 DNA is TGTGCCAGCAGCACCAGGGAAGCTAACTATGGCTACACCTTC.

The CDR3 here is CASSFDEDRYSNQPQHF. Here the CDR3 DNA reads TGTGCCAGCAGCTTCGACGAAGACAGATATAGCAATCAGCCCCAGCATTTT. The rearrangement joins TRBV11-2 to TRBJ1-5, with D perhaps matching TRBD1 (5 bases). V was pared by 3 bases and J by 0 bases, with 15 bases between. This CDR3 spans 17 amino acids. Germline V gene lookup returns CDR1 SGHAT and CDR2 FQNNGV.

The chain combines TRBV5-1 with TRBJ1-5; TRBD1 matches 7 bases. CDR3 length: 13 amino acids. Germline values: CDR1 SGHRS, CDR2 YFSETQ. V dropped 3 bases and J dropped 4; count of bases not matched to a gene: 1. CDR3: CASSSGQNQPQHF. The CDR3 DNA is TGCGCCAGCAGCTCGGGACAGAATCAGCCCCAGCATTTT.

The chain is built from TRBV27 and TRBJ2-7, with TRBD1 matching 10 bases. The CDR3 extends over 14 amino acids. Germline V gives CDR1 MNHEY, CDR2 SMNVEV (reference sequence). The trim removed 5 bases at V and 2 bases at J, leaving 3 bases unmatched. The CDR3 loop reads CASSIGTGAYEQYF. The CDR3 DNA is TGTGCCAGCAGTATAGGGACAGGGGCCTACGAGCAGTACTTC.

V is TRBV2 and J is TRBJ1-6; D remains ambiguous. The CDR3 totals 13 residues. The V end was cut by 7 bases, the J end by 7 bases, with 11 bases between. Germline CDR1 reads SNHLY; CDR2 reads FYNNEI. Here the CDR3 DNA reads TGTGCCAGCACCGAGAGTCCGAATTCACCCCTCCACTTT. This sequence encodes CASTESPNSPLHF. Together with reference TRBV2 and TRBJ1-6, the CDR3 gives the full variable domain: EPEVTQTPSHQVTQMGQEVILRCVPISNHLYFYWYRQILGQKVEFLVSFYNNEISEKSEIFDDQFSVERPDGSNFTLKIRSTKLEDSAMYFCASTESPNSPLHFGNGTRLTVT.

Concerning this clone itself: This sample also contains other DNA sequences that code for the same CDR3. This chain connects TRBV6-5 to TRBJ1-5; possible D gene TRBD1, 6 bases. V was trimmed by 0 bases and J by 7 bases, leaving 10 bases between them. The length of the CDR3 is 14 residues. Germline values: CDR1 MNHEY, CDR2 SVGAGI. The CDR3 region has the DNA TGTGCCAGCAGTTACTCGAGGGGGGGACAGCCCCAGCATTTT. It specifies CASSYSRGGQPQHF.

The chain links TRBV15 to TRBJ1-5; 7 bases are shared with TRBD1. The germline gives CDR1 LNHNV, CDR2 YYDKDF (reference sequence). The V gene end was trimmed by 4 bases and the J gene end by 8 bases; junction bases not matched to a gene: 11. The CDR3 runs 15 residues. The chain's CDR3 is CATSKDVTGKKPQHF. The CDR3 nucleotides read TGTGCCACCAGCAAGGATGTGACAGGGAAAAAGCCCCAGCATTTT.

The chain has TRBV11-2 and TRBJ2-1; no reliable D call. The CDR3 has 13 amino acids. With 7 bases removed from V and 6 bases from J, the gap between germline ends came to 13 bases. Germline values: CDR1 SGHAT, CDR2 FQNNGV. The CDR3 bases are TGTGCCAGCATACCGAGACATGCCAATGAGCAGTTCTTC. It yields the protein CASIPRHANEQFF.

The V gene is TRBV5-6, the J gene TRBJ2-5, with D perhaps matching TRBD2 (6 bases). This CDR3 is 15 amino acids long. V dropped 0 bases and J dropped 2 bases, with 11 bases sitting between them. Germline CDR1 and CDR2: SGHDT and YYEEEE. CDR3 sequence (DNA): TGTGCCAGCAGCTTGGCGCGGGGAGCTCAAGAGACCCAGTACTTC. This encodes CASSLARGAQETQYF.

The chain employs TRBV7-6 and TRBJ1-4; 10 bases map to TRBD1. The CDR3 is 14 amino acids. The germline V gene encodes CDR1 SGHVS and CDR2 FNYEAQ. Losses at the gene ends were 5 bases for V and 8 bases for J; bases not matched to a gene: 5. In DNA, the CDR3 is TGTGCCAGCAGCCGGGGACAGGGGTCGGAAAAACTGTTTTTT. It is translated as CASSRGQGSEKLFF.

This clone was counted only a few times. The chain links TRBV19 to TRBJ1-2; no clear D. The V end was cut by 3 bases, the J end by 4 bases, with 9 bases between. The CDR3 has 13 residues. Per the germline V gene, CDR1 is LNHDA and CDR2 is SQIVND (reference sequence). The CDR3 region has the DNA TGTGCCAGTAGTATTCCAGGTCCCTATGGCTACACCTTC. It yields the protein CASSIPGPYGYTF.

The rearrangement links TRBV6-5 to TRBJ1-6; no clear D. This CDR3 comprises 13 residues. V lost 8 bases, J lost 7 bases, and 12 bases lay in between. Germline V gene lookup returns CDR1 MNHEY and CDR2 SVGAGI. This CDR3 is CASRAEGNSPLHF. In DNA form, the CDR3 reads TGTGCCAGCCGGGCAGAGGGAAATTCACCCCTCCACTTT.

This chain uses TRBV30 with TRBJ2-2, with D possibly TRBD1 on 6 matching bases. V was cut by 0 bases and J by 1 base, with 18 bases left in between. This CDR3 region has 18 residues. Germline V CDR1 and CDR2: GTSNPN, SVGIG (reference sequence). The CDR3 DNA reads TGTGCCTGGAGTGTACACCACCCCGGGACACTGAACACCGGGGAGCTGTTTTTT. It translates to CAWSVHHPGTLNTGELFF.

The chain combines TRBV25-1 with TRBJ2-7, with 7 bases aligning to TRBD1. Germline V lookup: CDR1 MGHDK, CDR2 SYGVNS. Trimming took 4 bases from V and 2 from J; bases not matched to a gene: 5. CDR3 length: 14 amino acids. The CDR3 loop is CASSAGQETYEQYF. CDR3 coding DNA: TGTGCCAGCAGTGCAGGACAGGAGACCTACGAGCAGTACTTC.

The chain employs TRBV19 and TRBJ1-4; D is perhaps TRBD1 (5 bases). The CDR3 spans 14 residues. Germline assignment: CDR1 LNHDA and CDR2 SQIVND (reference sequence). V dropped 3 bases and J dropped 5 bases, with 10 bases sitting between them. CDR3 region: CASSMRGLNEKLFF. The CDR3 region has the DNA TGTGCCAGTAGTATGCGGGGCCTGAATGAAAAACTGTTTTTT.